Each of the 27 T cell receptor beta chains below was sequenced from the same sample in a study of T-cell memory formation after mild COVID-19. TCRdb used MiXCR to reprocess the 5' RACE reads, holding one entry per CDR3 protein. Here the sample spans around 310,000 distinct CDR3 sequences, 20% to 25% being singletons. Sequenced material: PBMCs or a T cell subset sorted from them (not recorded which). All receptors derive from a man between 18 and 35 years old who had mild COVID-19 (a few samples of this study predate the infection). Cell type and time point are not known.

This chain connects TRBV9 to TRBJ2-7, with D unclear. Germline V gives CDR1 SGDLS, CDR2 YYNGEE. The CDR3 spans 12 residues. With 3 bases removed from V and 8 bases from J, the gap between germline ends came to 12 bases. The CDR3 DNA is TGTGCCAGCAGCGACCTTGGTGTTCAGCAGTACTTC. This codes for CASSDLGVQQYF. Complete variable domain (other parts from reference TRBV9 and TRBJ2-7): DSGVTQTPKHLITATGQRVTLRCSPRSGDLSVYWYQQSLDQGLQFLIQYYNGEERAKGNILERFSAQQFPDLHSELNLSSLELGDSALYFCASSDLGVQQYFGPGTRLTVT.

This clonotype was seen at least ten times. The CDR3 DNA follows: TGCGCCAGCAACGACCCGGGCAGCCAAGATACGCAGTATTTT. Translating it yields CASNDPGSQDTQYF. V is TRBV5-1 and J is TRBJ2-3; D not resolved. Trimming left V 6 bases short and J 5 bases short, with 16 bases between. This CDR3 contains 14 residues. CDR1 and CDR2 (germline): SGHRS, YFSETQ.

This clonotype came up a few times. This rearrangement joins TRBV28 to TRBJ1-1, with TRBD1 as a possible D gene (6 bases). CDR1 MDHEN and CDR2 SYDVKM come from the germline V gene. The CDR3 extends over 13 amino acids. Trimming shortened V by 2 bases and J by 6 bases, and 10 bases separated the two germline ends. CDR3 sequence reads: CASSLTGTSEAFF. The DNA for the CDR3 is TGTGCCAGCAGTTTAACTGGGACATCTGAAGCTTTCTTT. Together with reference TRBV28 and TRBJ1-1, the CDR3 gives the full variable domain: DVKVTQSSRYLVKRTGEKVFLECVQDMDHENMFWYRQDPGLGLRLIYFSYDVKMKEKGDIPEGYSVSREKKERFSLILESASTNQTSMYLCASSLTGTSEAFFGQGTRLTVV.

A few counts support this clonotype. The rearrangement uses TRBV7-2 and TRBJ1-1; TRBD1 matches at 7 bases. The CDR3 totals 15 residues. Germline V lookup: CDR1 SGHTA, CDR2 FQGNSA. V shed 3 bases, J shed 1 base, and the junction held 5 bases outside the gene matches. The CDR3 DNA is TGTGCCAGCAGCTTCGGACAGGCCCCGAACACTGAAGCTTTCTTT. It specifies CASSFGQAPNTEAFF.

V usage is TRBV5-1 and J usage is TRBJ2-5, with TRBD2 identical over 8 bases. V trimming: 1 base; J trimming: 6 bases; junction bases outside the gene matches: 5. The CDR3 covers 14 residues. The germline CDR1 and CDR2 sequences are SGHRS and YFSETQ. The CDR3 DNA reads TGCGCCAGCAGCTTGAGTAGCGGGGAAAAGACCCAGTACTTC. Its translation: CASSLSSGEKTQYF.

This clonotype has only a few counts. The rearrangement joins TRBV7-8 to TRBJ1-5, with 10 bases lining up with TRBD1. The CDR3 has 15 residues. Germline loops: CDR1 SGHVS, CDR2 FQNEAQ. The V segment lost 5 bases and the J segment 2 bases; nucleotides outside the gene matches: 3. The CDR3: CASSTGTGGNQPQHF. CDR3 bases: TGTGCCAGCAGCACCGGGACAGGGGGCAATCAGCCCCAGCATTTT.

J is TRBJ2-4 and V is TRBV15; a weak D match, TRBD2 (6 bases). With 0 bases removed from V and 0 bases from J, the gap between germline ends came to 9 bases. Germline lookup yields CDR1 LNHNV and CDR2 YYDKDF (reference sequence). The CDR3 loop spans 16 amino acids. This CDR3 reads CATSRDLGLAKNIQYF. CDR3 nucleotide sequence: TGTGCCACCAGCAGAGATTTGGGACTAGCCAAAAACATTCAGTACTTC.

The chain carries TRBV5-8 and TRBJ2-7; 8 nucleotides match TRBD1. CDR1 and CDR2 from the germline V gene are SGHTS and YDEGEE. Trimming at V came to 4 bases and at J to 0 bases, leaving 3 bases not matched to a gene. There are 14 residues in the CDR3. The DNA of the CDR3 is TGTGCCAGCAGCCGGACAGGGAGCTCCTACGAGCAGTACGTC. Translating gives CASSRTGSSYEQYV.

This clonotype appeared many times. V usage is TRBV7-2 and J usage is TRBJ2-2, with 9 nucleotides matching TRBD2. Germline trimming cut 5 bases from V and 4 bases from J; bases unmatched to any gene: 5. CDR3 length: 15 residues. In germline, CDR1 is SGHTA, CDR2 FQGNSA. This CDR3 is CASSPRGGPTGELFF. DNA for the CDR3: TGTGCCAGCAGCCCGCGGGGGGGCCCCACCGGGGAGCTGTTTTTT.

The chain is built from TRBV7-2 and TRBJ1-4, with D unclear. From germline, CDR1 is SGHTA and CDR2 FQGNSA. Deletions cut 2 bases from V and 3 bases from J, with 10 bases between. This CDR3 has 15 residues. In nucleotides, the CDR3 is TGTGCCAGCAGCTTATGGCCGGGCTCTAATGAAAAACTGTTTTTT. Amino acids: CASSLWPGSNEKLFF.

This clonotype was seen a few times. This sequence joins TRBV7-2 and TRBJ1-6, with D possibly matching TRBD1 (5 bases). The germline V and J ends were trimmed by 5 bases and 10 bases, with 15 bases remaining between them. The CDR3 contains 14 residues. Germline lookup yields CDR1 SGHTA and CDR2 FQGNSA. The CDR3 DNA sequence: TGTGCCAGCAGCCCAAGCCGCAGGGACTCACCCCTCCACTTT. The encoded protein is CASSPSRRDSPLHF.

In its sample, this clonotype was seen a few times. The gene calls are TRBV7-9 and TRBJ1-4; 9 positions match TRBD1. Germline values: CDR1 SEHNR, CDR2 FQNEAQ (reference sequence). V lost 5 bases, J lost 8 bases, and 12 bases stayed unmatched. The CDR3 consists of 16 residues. CDR3 DNA: TGTGCCAGCAGCCCACAATCCGGGACAGGGTTGGAAAAACTGTTTTTT. Amino acid sequence: CASSPQSGTGLEKLFF.

The V call is TRBV11-2, the J call TRBJ2-2; D is possibly TRBD2 (5 bases). The CDR3 is made up of 17 amino acids. From germline, CDR1 is SGHAT and CDR2 FQNNGV. Trimming left V 5 bases short and J 3 bases short, with 19 bases between. The chain's CDR3 is CASSQFSIAIYTGELFF. In DNA form, the CDR3 reads TGTGCCAGCAGCCAGTTTTCCATAGCGATATACACCGGGGAGCTGTTTTTT.

This clonotype occurred a few times. This chain connects TRBV2 to TRBJ2-7; a weak D match, TRBD1 (5 bases). The ends were cut back, 6 bases at V and 3 bases at J, with 15 bases in the middle. The CDR3 consists of 14 residues. In germline, CDR1 is SNHLY, CDR2 FYNNEI. CDR3 nucleotide sequence: TGTGCCAGCAGCCCACAGGAGACCGTCTACGAGCAGTACTTC. This encodes CASSPQETVYEQYF.

The CDR3 sequence: CASSLDAVNYGYTF. CDR3 nucleotide sequence: TGTGCCAGCAGCTTAGACGCGGTGAACTATGGCTACACCTTC. The chain couples TRBV7-9 to TRBJ1-2; D remains ambiguous. Germline V CDR1 and CDR2: SEHNR, FQNEAQ (reference sequence). The CDR3 loop spans 14 amino acids. Trimming removed 1 base from V and 2 bases from J, with 8 bases in between.

This clonotype showed up just a few times. This CDR3 reads CASSFPGGTDRAPDTQYF. The CDR3 DNA sequence: TGTGCCAGCAGCTTTCCCGGAGGAACCGATCGTGCCCCAGATACGCAGTATTTT. The gene calls are TRBV7-2 and TRBJ2-3; a weak D match, TRBD2 (5 bases). The V end was cut by 3 bases, the J end by 4 bases, with 23 bases between. The CDR3 runs to 18 residues. The V gene's germline CDR1 is SGHTA and CDR2 FQGNSA.

This clonotype appeared a few times. The chain combines TRBV3-1 with TRBJ1-2, with D unclear. In germline, CDR1 is LGHDT, CDR2 YNNKEL (reference sequence). This CDR3 is built from 15 residues. The ends were cut back, 8 bases at V and 5 bases at J, with 21 bases in the middle. CDR3 sequence reads: CASRNTPDGCYGYTF. The CDR3 nucleotides are TGTGCCAGCCGCAACACACCGGACGGCTGTTATGGCTACACCTTC.

The sample holds many counts of this clonotype. The chain recombines TRBV29-1 with TRBJ2-5, with D possibly called TRBD1 or TRBD2 (5 bases each). Germline CDR1 reads SQVTM; CDR2 reads ANQGSEA. The CDR3 contains 11 residues. The V gene lost 4 bases and the J gene lost 5 bases, with 8 bases spanning the gap. CDR3 bases: TGCAGCGTTGTATGGGGGGAGACCCAGTACTTC. Protein product: CSVVWGETQYF.

This clonotype was counted only a few times. This sequence joins TRBV4-3 and TRBJ2-1; 10 bases match TRBD2. Per the germline V gene, CDR1 is LGHNA and CDR2 is YSLEER. With 2 bases clipped from V and 8 bases from J, the junction kept 6 bases outside the gene matches. CDR3 length: 15 amino acids. CDR3 bases: TGCGCCAGCAGCCAAACGAGCGGGGGGGCGTATGAGCAGTTCTTC. Translated: CASSQTSGGAYEQFF.

This clonotype appeared a few times. V is TRBV4-1 and J is TRBJ2-7; D is ambiguous. Trimming shortened V by 4 bases and J by 2 bases, and 18 bases separated the two germline ends. This CDR3 is 16 amino acids long. Germline V gene lookup returns CDR1 MGHRA and CDR2 YSYEKL. The DNA of the CDR3 is TGCGCCAGCAGCCCGATCCCGGACCCGAGGACCTACGAGCAGTACTTC. Protein sequence: CASSPIPDPRTYEQYF.

In this sample, this clonotype turned up many times. The chain has TRBV29-1 and TRBJ2-2; no clear D gene. V was pared by 7 bases and J by 5 bases, with 17 bases between. CDR3 length equals 14 residues. CDR1 is SQVTM and CDR2 is ANQGSEA in the germline V gene. CDR3 loop: CSAYSVTRTGELFF. As DNA, the CDR3 is TGCAGCGCCTATTCCGTCACCCGGACCGGGGAGCTGTTTTTT.

The V call is TRBV30, the J call TRBJ1-1, with unresolved D. This CDR3 comprises 13 residues. Germline V gene sequence: CDR1 GTSNPN, CDR2 SVGIG (reference sequence). Trimming shortened V by 8 bases and J by 7 bases, and 20 bases separated the two germline ends. CDR3 DNA: TGTGCCAGTCAAAGAGGGAACGGAATTGAAGCTTTCTTT. This gives the protein CASQRGNGIEAFF.

V and J are TRBV6-5 and TRBJ1-1, with D tentatively TRBD1 (6 bases). The CDR3 covers 14 residues. CDR1 is MNHEY and CDR2 is SVGAGI in the germline V gene. V lost 0 bases, J lost 6 bases, and 11 bases lay in between. The CDR3 DNA follows: TGTGCCAGCAGTTACTCTCTGGGGGCGTCTGAAGCTTTCTTT. This translates into CASSYSLGASEAFF.

This clonotype has a handful of counts. The genes are TRBV27 and TRBJ1-1, with a tentative D call TRBD1 (5 bases). Deletions cut 5 bases from V and 0 bases from J, with 13 bases between. The CDR3 has 15 amino acids. Germline V lookup: CDR1 MNHEY, CDR2 SMNVEV (reference sequence). The CDR3 region is CASSLSGTLNTEAFF. The CDR3 nucleotides are TGTGCCAGCAGTCTCTCGGGGACGTTGAACACTGAAGCTTTCTTT.

The CDR3 region is CASDRGNNQPQHF. In nucleotides, the CDR3 is TGTGCCAGCGACAGGGGGAACAATCAGCCCCAGCATTTT. This chain connects TRBV2 to TRBJ1-5, with TRBD1 identical over 9 bases. Germline V CDR1 and CDR2: SNHLY, FYNNEI. Trimming removed 8 bases from V and 3 bases from J; junction bases left unmatched: 2. The CDR3 has 13 amino acids.

This clonotype was observed a few times. This chain links TRBV12-3 or TRBV12-4 with TRBJ2-7, with D perhaps matching TRBD1 (6 bases). V was cut by 10 bases and J by 2 bases, with 18 bases left in between. The CDR3 is 14 amino acids. The CDR3 DNA reads TGTGCCACCAATTTTGGGGGCATGCCCTACGAGCAGTACTTC. Its translation is CATNFGGMPYEQYF.

V is TRBV4-2 and J is TRBJ2-3, with 10 bases aligning to TRBD2. J lost 11 bases, V lost 4 bases, and 6 bases had no gene match. The length of the CDR3 is 13 residues. From germline, CDR1 is LGHNA and CDR2 YNFKEQ. CDR3 loop: CASSPTLAGEQYF. CDR3 DNA: TGTGCCAGCAGCCCGACTCTAGCGGGGGAGCAGTATTTT.